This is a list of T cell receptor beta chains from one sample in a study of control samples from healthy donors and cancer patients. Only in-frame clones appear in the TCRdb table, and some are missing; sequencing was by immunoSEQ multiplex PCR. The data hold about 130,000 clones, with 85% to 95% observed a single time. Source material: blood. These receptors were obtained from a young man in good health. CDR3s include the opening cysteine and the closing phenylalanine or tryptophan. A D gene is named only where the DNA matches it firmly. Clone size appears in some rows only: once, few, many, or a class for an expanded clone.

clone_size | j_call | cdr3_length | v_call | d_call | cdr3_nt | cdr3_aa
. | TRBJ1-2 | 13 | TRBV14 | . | TGTGCCAGCAGCCAAGATTCACAGTTTGGCTACACCTTC | CASSQDSQFGYTF
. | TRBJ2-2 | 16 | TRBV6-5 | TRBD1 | TGTGCCAGCAGTTCCTGGACAGGGGTCAACACCGGGGAGCTGTTTTTT | CASSSWTGVNTGELFF
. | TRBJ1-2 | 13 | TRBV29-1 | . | TGCAGCGACCTCGGGGGGGGCTCCTATGGCTACACCTTC | CSDLGGGSYGYTF
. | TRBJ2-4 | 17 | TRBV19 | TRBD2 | TGTGCCAGTAACACCTTGGGGGAGGGGACTGCCAAAAACATTCAGTACTTC | CASNTLGEGTAKNIQYF
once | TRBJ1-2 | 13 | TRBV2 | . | TGTGCCAGCAGTTCCGGGACCCTGTTAGGCTACACCTTC | CASSSGTLLGYTF
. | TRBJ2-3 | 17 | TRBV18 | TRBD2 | TGTGCCAGCTCACCACAGCCTAGCGGGCTTAGCACAGATACGCAGTATTTT | CASSPQPSGLSTDTQYF
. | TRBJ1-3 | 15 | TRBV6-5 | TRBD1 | TGTGCCGGAAACGGGACAGCAAACCCTGGAAACACCATATATTTT | CAGNGTANPGNTIYF
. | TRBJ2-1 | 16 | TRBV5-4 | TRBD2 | TGTGCCAGCAGCAAACTAGCGGGGGGGCCGAGGAATGAGCAGTTCTTC | CASSKLAGGPRNEQFF
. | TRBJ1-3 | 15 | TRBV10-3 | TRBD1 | TGTGCCATCAAAGGGACAGTTAGCTCTGGAAACACCATATATTTT | CAIKGTVSSGNTIYF
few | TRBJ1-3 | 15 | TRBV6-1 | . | TGTGCCAGCAGTGAAGCGGCTGCCTCTGGAAACACCATATATTTT | CASSEAAASGNTIYF
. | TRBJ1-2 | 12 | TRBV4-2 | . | TGTGCCAGCAGCCAAGACGGAGGGAGCTACACCTTC | CASSQDGGSYTF
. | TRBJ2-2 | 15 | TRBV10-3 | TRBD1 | TGTGCCACCCAGACAGGGACCGACGACACCGGGGAGCTGTTTTTT | CATQTGTDDTGELFF
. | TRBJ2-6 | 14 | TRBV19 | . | TGTGCCAGTAATGAAGGAGCTGGGGCCAACGTCCTGACTTTC | CASNEGAGANVLTF
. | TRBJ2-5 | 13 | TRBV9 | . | TGTGCCAGCAGCACAGGGAAGCAAGAGACCCAGTACTTC | CASSTGKQETQYF
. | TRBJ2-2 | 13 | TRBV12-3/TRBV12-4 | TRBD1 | TGTGCCAGCGACAGGGGTAACACCGGGGAGCTGTTTTTT | CASDRGNTGELFF
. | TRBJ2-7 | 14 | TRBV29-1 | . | TGCAGCGTTGGGGTTGGACAGCGCAACTACGAGCAGTACTTC | CSVGVGQRNYEQYF
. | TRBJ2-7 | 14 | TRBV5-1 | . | TGCGCCAGCAGCTTGGCACCAGGTTCCTACGAGCAGTACTTC | CASSLAPGSYEQYF
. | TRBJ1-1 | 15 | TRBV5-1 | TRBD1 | TGCGCCAGCACTTCACAGGGGGGAGCCAACACTGAAGCTTTCTTT | CASTSQGGANTEAFF
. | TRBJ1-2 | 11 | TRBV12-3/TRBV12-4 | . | TGTGCCTCTCGTGAGGGCCATGGCTACACCTTC | CASREGHGYTF
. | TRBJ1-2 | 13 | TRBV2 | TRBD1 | TGTGCCAGCAGTCCGGGACAGGGAATCGGCTACACCTTC | CASSPGQGIGYTF
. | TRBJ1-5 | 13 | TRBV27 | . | TGTGCCAGCTCCGACAGAATCCGGCAGCCCCAGCATTTT | CASSDRIRQPQHF
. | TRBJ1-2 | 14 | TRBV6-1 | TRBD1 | TGTGCCAGCAGTGAATCACAGGGGAACTATGGCTACACCTTC | CASSESQGNYGYTF
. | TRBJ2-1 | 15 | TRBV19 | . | TGTGCCAGTAGTCCACCCGGGAGCTCCTACAATGAGCAGTTCTTC | CASSPPGSSYNEQFF
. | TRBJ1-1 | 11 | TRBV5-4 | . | TGTGCCAGCAGCTTGGAAACTGAAGCTTTCTTT | CASSLETEAFF
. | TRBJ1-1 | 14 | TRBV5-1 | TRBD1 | TGCGCCAGCAGCTGGACAGGGTGGATCACTGAAGCTTTCTTT | CASSWTGWITEAFF
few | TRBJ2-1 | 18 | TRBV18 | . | TGTGCCAGCTCACGTCAGACTGGCAGGACTACTAAATACAATGAGCAGTTCTTC | CASSRQTGRTTKYNEQFF
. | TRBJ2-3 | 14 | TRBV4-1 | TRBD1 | TGCGCCAGCAGCCTCGGACAGGGGGCAGATACGCAGTATTTT | CASSLGQGADTQYF
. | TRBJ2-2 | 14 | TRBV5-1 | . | TGCGCCAGCACGGTGGCAGCCACGACCGGGGAGCTGTTTTTT | CASTVAATTGELFF
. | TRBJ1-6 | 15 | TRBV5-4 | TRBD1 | TGTGCCAGCAGCTTCCCGGGACAGGGGCGTTCACCCCTCCACTTT | CASSFPGQGRSPLHF
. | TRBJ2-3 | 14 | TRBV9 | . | TGTGCCAGCAGCTTCGAAGGGGGCACAGATACGCAGTATTTT | CASSFEGGTDTQYF
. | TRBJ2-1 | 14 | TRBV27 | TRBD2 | TGTGCCAGCAGCACCCGGGCTAGCGGCAATGAGCAGTTCTTC | CASSTRASGNEQFF
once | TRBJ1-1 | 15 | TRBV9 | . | TGTGCCAGCAGCGTAGGGGATTTGAGGAACACTGAAGCTTTCTTT | CASSVGDLRNTEAFF
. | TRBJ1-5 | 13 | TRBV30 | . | TGTGCCTGGAGTGTTGGCCGATATCAGCCCCAGCATTTT | CAWSVGRYQPQHF
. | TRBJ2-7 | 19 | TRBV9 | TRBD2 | TGTGCCAGCAGCCACCCAGGGGATAGCGGGGGGTCGAGCTCCTACGAGCAGTACTTC | CASSHPGDSGGSSSYEQYF
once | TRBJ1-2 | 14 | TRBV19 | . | TGTGCCAGTAGAACGGGACCCGCTAACTATGGCTACACCTTC | CASRTGPANYGYTF
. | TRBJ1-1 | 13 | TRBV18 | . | TGTGCCAGCTCACTCGGGGGCAGGACTGAAGCTTTCTTT | CASSLGGRTEAFF
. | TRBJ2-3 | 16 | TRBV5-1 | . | TGCGCCAGCAGCTTGGGGAGCAGCCAGGCGGAAGATACGCAGTATTTT | CASSLGSSQAEDTQYF
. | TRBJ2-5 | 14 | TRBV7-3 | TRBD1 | TGTGCCAGCAGCTTTCAGGGGGCTGGAGAGACCCAGTACTTC | CASSFQGAGETQYF
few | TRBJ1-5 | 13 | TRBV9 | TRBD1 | TGTGCCAGCAGTGACAGGGGGCATCAGCCCCAGCATTTT | CASSDRGHQPQHF
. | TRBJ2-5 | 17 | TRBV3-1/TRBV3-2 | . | TGTGCCAGCAGCCAATTCGGGCAGGGGAGAAATGGGGAGACCCAGTACTTC | CASSQFGQGRNGETQYF
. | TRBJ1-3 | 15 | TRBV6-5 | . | TGTGCCAGCAAGACGGCCAGCGCCTCTGGAAACACCATATATTTT | CASKTASASGNTIYF
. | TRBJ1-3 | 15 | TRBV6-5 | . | TGTGCCAGCAGTTACTCTGACAGCTCTGGAAACACCATATATTTT | CASSYSDSSGNTIYF
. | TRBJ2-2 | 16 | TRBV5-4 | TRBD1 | TGTGCCAGCAGCCGCGGACAGGGGGCTTATACCGGGGAGCTGTTTTTT | CASSRGQGAYTGELFF
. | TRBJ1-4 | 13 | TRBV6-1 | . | TGTGCCAGCAGTGACAGGGGTAGTGAAAAACTGTTTTTT | CASSDRGSEKLFF
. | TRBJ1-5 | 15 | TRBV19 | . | TGTGCCAGTATACGGGACACCTATAGCAATCAGCCCCAGCATTTT | CASIRDTYSNQPQHF
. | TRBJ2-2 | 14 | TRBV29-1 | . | TGCAGCGTTGACCGGGACACAGGTCGTGGGGAGCTGTTTTTT | CSVDRDTGRGELFF
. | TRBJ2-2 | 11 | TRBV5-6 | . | TGTGCCAGCAGCCAACTAGGGGAGCTGTTTTTT | CASSQLGELFF
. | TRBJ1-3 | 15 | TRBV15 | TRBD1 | TGTGCCACCAGCAGAGGGGACAGGGCTGGAAACACCATATATTTT | CATSRGDRAGNTIYF
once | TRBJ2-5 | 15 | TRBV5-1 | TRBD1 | TGCGCCAGCAGCTTGGAAGCCAGGGGGCAGGAGACCCAGTACTTC | CASSLEARGQETQYF
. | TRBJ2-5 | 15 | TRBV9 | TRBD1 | TGTGCCAGCAGCCTCGGACAGGGTTTTTTTGAGACCCAGTACTTC | CASSLGQGFFETQYF
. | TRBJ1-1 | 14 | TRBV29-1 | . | TGCAGCGTTGCATTCGGGATTTCTTCCACTGAAGCTTTCTTT | CSVAFGISSTEAFF
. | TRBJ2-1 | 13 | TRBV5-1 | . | TGCGCCAGCAGCTTTGCCAGATACAATGAGCAGTTCTTC | CASSFARYNEQFF
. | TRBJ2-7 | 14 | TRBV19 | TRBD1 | TGTGCCAGTAGTCTTCGGACAGGTTCCTACGAGCAGTACTTC | CASSLRTGSYEQYF
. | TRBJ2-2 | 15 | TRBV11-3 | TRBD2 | TGTGCCAGCAGCTTAGGGCTAGCGGGCACCGGGGAGCTGTTTTTT | CASSLGLAGTGELFF
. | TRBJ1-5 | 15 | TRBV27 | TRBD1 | TGTGCCAGCAGGGACAGGAGGAATAGCAATCAGCCCCAGCATTTT | CASRDRRNSNQPQHF
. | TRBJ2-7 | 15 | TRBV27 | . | TGTGCCAGCAGCCTAAGGTGGCAGGGGGGATACGAGCAGTACTTC | CASSLRWQGGYEQYF
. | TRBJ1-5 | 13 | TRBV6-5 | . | TGTGCCAGCAGTTGGACAGAAGGACAGCCCCAGCATTTT | CASSWTEGQPQHF
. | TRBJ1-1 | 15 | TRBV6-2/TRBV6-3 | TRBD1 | TGTGCCAGCAGCGAGGGGGACAGACTGAACACTGAAGCTTTCTTT | CASSEGDRLNTEAFF
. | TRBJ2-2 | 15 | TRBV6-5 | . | TGTGCCAGCATTCCCACGGCTAACAGTATGGGGGAGCTGTTTTTT | CASIPTANSMGELFF